The T cell receptor beta chain under discussion was sequenced for a study of tumor-infiltrating lymphocytes in primary liver carcinoma. The CDR3 spans 15 residues. Per germline, CDR1 KGHDR and CDR2 SFDVKD. Germline trimming cut 9 bases from V and 4 bases from J; bases unmatched to any gene: 10. Blood RNA was derived from unsorted whole blood, and germline DNA was extracted too. Total RNA (around 500 ng) served as template for TCR beta cDNA synthesis primed by a constant-region primer. TCR beta libraries came from three nested multiplex PCR rounds using slightly modified ARM-PCR. A C-beta reverse primer and TRBV1-TRBV30 forward primers served in each of the first two PCR rounds, at about 10 cycles apiece. One entry per CDR3 protein, called by TCRdb with MiXCR from the multiplex PCR reads. The table shows 250,000 to 400,000 distinct CDR3 sequences, with over 55% occurring only once.

This chain uses TRBV24-1 with TRBJ2-1; TRBD2 matches at 8 bases. Specimen: peripheral blood. This clonotype was sampled from a man aged 40-49 years with primary liver carcinoma and hepatitis B virus infection. The CDR3 DNA sequence: TGTGCCACCCCCATGACTAGCGAGGAATACAATGAGCAGTTCTTC. It yields the protein CATPMTSEEYNEQFF.